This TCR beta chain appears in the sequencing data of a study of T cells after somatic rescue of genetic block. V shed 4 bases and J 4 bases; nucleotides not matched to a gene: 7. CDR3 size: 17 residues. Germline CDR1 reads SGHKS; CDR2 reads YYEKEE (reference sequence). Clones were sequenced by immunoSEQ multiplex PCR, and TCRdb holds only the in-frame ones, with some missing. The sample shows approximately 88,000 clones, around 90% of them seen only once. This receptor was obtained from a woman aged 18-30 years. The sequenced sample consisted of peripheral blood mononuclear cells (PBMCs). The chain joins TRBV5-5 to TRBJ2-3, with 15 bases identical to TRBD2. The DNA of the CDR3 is TGTGCCAGCAGCGCGGGACTAGCGGGAGGAGGGGCAGATACGCAGTATTTT. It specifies CASSAGLAGGGADTQYF.